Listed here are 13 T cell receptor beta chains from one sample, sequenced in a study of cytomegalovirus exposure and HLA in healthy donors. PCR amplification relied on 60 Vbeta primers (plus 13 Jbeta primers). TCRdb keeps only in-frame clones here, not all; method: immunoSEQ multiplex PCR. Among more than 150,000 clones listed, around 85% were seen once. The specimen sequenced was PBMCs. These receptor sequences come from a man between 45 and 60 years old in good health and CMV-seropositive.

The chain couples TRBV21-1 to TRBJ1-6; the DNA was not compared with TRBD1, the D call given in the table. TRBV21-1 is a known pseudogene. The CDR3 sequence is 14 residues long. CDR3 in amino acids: CASRDRQGDSPLHF. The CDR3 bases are TGTGCCAGCAGGGATCGACAGGGAGATTCACCCCTCCACTTT.

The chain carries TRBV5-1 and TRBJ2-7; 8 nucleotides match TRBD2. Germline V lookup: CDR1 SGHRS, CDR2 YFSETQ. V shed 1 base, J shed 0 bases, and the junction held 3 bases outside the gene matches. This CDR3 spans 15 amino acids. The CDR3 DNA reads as TGCGCCAGCAGCTTGTTAGCGGGGATCTCCTACGAGCAGTACTTC. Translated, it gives CASSLLAGISYEQYF.

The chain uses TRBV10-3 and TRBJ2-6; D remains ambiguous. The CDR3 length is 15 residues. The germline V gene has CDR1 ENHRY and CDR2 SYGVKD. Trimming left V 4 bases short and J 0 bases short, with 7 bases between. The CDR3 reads CAISGTSSGANVLTF. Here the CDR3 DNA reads TGTGCCATCAGTGGTACCAGCTCTGGGGCCAACGTCCTGACTTTC.

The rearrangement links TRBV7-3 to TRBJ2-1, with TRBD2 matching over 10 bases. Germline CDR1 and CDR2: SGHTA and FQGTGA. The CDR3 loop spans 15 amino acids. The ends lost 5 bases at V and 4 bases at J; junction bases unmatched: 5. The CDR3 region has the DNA TGTGCCAGCAGCCTGACTAGCGGGCCTTACAATGAGCAGTTCTTC. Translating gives CASSLTSGPYNEQFF.

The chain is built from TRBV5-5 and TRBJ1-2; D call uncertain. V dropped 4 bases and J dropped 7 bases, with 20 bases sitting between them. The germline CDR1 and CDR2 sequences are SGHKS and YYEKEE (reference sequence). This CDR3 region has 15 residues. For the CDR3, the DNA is TGTGCCAGCAGCCCCGAGGCGAGGGCGGGAGGTGGCTACACCTTC. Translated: CASSPEARAGGGYTF.

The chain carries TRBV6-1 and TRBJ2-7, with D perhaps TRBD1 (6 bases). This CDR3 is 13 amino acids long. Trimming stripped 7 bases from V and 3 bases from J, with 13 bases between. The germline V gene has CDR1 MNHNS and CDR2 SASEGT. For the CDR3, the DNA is TGTGCCAGCAAAGAAACAGGGTTCTACGAGCAGTACTTC. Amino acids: CASKETGFYEQYF.

DNA of the CDR3: TGTGCCAGCAGCCCCGGGGAGGGGAAAGGCTACACCTTC. Protein sequence: CASSPGEGKGYTF. V gene TRBV13 combines with J gene TRBJ1-2; tentative D call: TRBD1 (5 bases). Trimming pared 5 bases from V and 8 bases from J, leaving 15 bases between. The germline gives CDR1 PRHDT, CDR2 FYEKMQ (reference sequence). This CDR3 has 13 residues.

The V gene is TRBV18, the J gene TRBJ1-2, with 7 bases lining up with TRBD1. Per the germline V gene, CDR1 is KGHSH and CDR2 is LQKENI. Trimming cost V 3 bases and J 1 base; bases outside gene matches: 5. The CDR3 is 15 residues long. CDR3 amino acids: CASSPLGDSNYGYTF. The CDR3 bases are TGTGCCAGCTCACCGTTGGGGGACAGTAACTATGGCTACACCTTC.

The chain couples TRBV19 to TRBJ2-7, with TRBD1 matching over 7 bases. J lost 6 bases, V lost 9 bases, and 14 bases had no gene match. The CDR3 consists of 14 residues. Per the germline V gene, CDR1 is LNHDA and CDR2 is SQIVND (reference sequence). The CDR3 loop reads CASRDSRRPAEQYF. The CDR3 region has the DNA TGTGCCAGCAGGGACAGTCGCCGGCCCGCCGAGCAGTACTTC.

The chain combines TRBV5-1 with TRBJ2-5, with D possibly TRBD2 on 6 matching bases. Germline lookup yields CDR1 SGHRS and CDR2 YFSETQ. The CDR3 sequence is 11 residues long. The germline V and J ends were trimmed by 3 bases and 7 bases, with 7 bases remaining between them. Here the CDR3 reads CASSWRGTQYF. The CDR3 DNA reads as TGCGCCAGCAGCTGGCGGGGGACCCAGTACTTC. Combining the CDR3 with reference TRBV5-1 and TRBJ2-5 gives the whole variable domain KAGVTQTPRYLIKTRGQQVTLSCSPISGHRSVSWYQQTPGQGLQFLFEYFSETQRNKGNFPGRFSGRQFSNSRSEMNVSTLELGDSALYLCASSWRGTQYFGPGTRLLVL.

CDR3 sequence reads: CASSQLEGPAYGYTF. CDR3 in DNA: TGTGCCAGCAGCCAACTAGAGGGCCCCGCCTATGGCTACACCTTC. The chain carries TRBV14 and TRBJ1-2; D call uncertain. Germline V gives CDR1 SGHDN, CDR2 FVKESK. This CDR3 has 15 amino acids. V lost 2 bases to trimming and J lost 4 bases, with 14 bases between them.

The CDR3 loop is CASSPGQYNEQFF. In nucleotides, the CDR3 is TGTGCCAGCTCACCGGGACAGTACAATGAGCAGTTCTTC. This sequence joins TRBV18 and TRBJ2-1; 7 bases line up with TRBD1. The CDR3 has 13 amino acids. The germline CDR1 and CDR2 sequences are KGHSH and LQKENI. With V trimmed by 3 bases and J by 4 bases, 0 bases remained unmatched.

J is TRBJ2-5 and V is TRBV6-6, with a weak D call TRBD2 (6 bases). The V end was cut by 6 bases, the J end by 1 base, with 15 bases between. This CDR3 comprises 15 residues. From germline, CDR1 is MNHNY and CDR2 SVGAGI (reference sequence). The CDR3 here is CASSSRGGAQETQYF. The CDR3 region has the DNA TGTGCCAGCAGCTCCCGGGGCGGGGCCCAAGAGACCCAGTACTTC.